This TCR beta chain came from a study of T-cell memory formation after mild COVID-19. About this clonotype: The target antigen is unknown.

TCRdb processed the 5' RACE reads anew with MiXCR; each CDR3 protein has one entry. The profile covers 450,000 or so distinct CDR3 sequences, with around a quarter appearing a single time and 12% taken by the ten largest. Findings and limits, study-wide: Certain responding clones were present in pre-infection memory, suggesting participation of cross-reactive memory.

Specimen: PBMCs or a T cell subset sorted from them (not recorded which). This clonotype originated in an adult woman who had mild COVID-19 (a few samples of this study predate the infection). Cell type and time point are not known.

DNA for the CDR3: TGCAGTGCTAGACGTTTGGGCAGCCTGAACACTGAAGCTTTCTTT. Amino acids: CSARRLGSLNTEAFF. The genes are TRBV20-1 and TRBJ1-1; D is uncertain. Germline V gives CDR1 DFQATT, CDR2 SNEGSKA (reference sequence). V was pared by 2 bases and J by 0 bases, with 13 bases between. The CDR3 contains 15 residues.